Given below is one T cell receptor beta chain in context. CDR1 is SGHDT and CDR2 is YYEEEE in the germline V gene. The CDR3 totals 16 residues. V was cut by 3 bases and J by 2 bases, with 16 bases left in between. Data came from immunoSEQ multiplex PCR; TCRdb stores just in-frame clones and leaves some out. This table holds 110,000 to 150,000 clones, 80% to 85% found once. The data belong to a study of blood T cell repertoires in COVID-19. The specimen sequenced was peripheral blood. V usage is TRBV5-6 and J usage is TRBJ2-3; unclear D gene. The TCR originated in a human donor in a cohort sampled during active COVID-19. DNA for the CDR3: TGTGCCAGCAGCTCGCGGTTACAAGAAAACACAGATACGCAGTATTTT. Residues: CASSSRLQENTDTQYF.